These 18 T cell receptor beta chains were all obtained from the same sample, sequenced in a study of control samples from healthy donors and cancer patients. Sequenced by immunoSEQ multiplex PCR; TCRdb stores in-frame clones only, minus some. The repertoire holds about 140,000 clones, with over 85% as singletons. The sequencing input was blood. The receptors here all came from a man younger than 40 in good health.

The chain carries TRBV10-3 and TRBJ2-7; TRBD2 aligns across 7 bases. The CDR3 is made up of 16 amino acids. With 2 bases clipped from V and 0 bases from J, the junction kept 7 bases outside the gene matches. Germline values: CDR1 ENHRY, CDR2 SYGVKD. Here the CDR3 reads CAISEPPSGTSYEQYF. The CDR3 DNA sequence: TGTGCCATCAGTGAGCCCCCAAGCGGGACCTCCTACGAGCAGTACTTC.

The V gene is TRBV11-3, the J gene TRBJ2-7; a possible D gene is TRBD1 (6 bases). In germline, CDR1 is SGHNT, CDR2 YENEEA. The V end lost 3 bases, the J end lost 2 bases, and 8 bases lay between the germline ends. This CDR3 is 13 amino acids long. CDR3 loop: CASSFRTAYEQYF. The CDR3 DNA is TGTGCCAGCAGCTTCCGGACAGCCTACGAGCAGTACTTC. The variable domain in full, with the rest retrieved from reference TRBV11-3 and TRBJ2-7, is EAGVVQSPRYKIIEKKQPVAFWCNPISGHNTLYWYLQNLGQGPELLIRYENEEAVDDSQLPKDRFSAERLKGVDSTLKIQPAELGDSAVYLCASSFRTAYEQYFGPGTRLTVT.

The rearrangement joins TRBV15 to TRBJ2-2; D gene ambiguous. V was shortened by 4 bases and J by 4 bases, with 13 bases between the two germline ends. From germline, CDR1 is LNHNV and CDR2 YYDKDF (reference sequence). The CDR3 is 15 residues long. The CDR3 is CATSISRKRTGELFF. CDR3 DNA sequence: TGTGCCACCAGCATTTCTCGAAAGCGCACCGGGGAGCTGTTTTTT.

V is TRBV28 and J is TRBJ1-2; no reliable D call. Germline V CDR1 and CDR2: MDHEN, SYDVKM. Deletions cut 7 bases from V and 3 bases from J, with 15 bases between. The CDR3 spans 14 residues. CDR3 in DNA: TGTGCCAGCATTCTTTCCGGTTCTTACTATGGCTACACCTTC. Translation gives CASILSGSYYGYTF.

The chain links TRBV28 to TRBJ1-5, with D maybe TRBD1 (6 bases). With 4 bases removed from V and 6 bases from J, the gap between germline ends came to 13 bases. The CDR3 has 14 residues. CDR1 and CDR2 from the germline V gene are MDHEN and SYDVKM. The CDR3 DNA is TGTGCCAGCAGTTCACCGGGGGCGGTTCAGCCCCAGCATTTT. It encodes CASSSPGAVQPQHF.

The CDR3 DNA reads TGTGCCAGCAGCTTAGAACGTGGTGCAGATACGCAGTATTTT. It codes for CASSLERGADTQYF. The chain carries TRBV11-2 and TRBJ2-3; D gene unclear. The germline gives CDR1 SGHAT, CDR2 FQNNGV. The CDR3 has 14 residues. V lost 0 bases and J 4 bases, leaving 8 bases between the germline ends. Using reference TRBV11-2 and TRBJ2-3 for the parts outside the CDR3, the full variable domain is EAGVAQSPRYKIIEKRQSVAFWCNPISGHATLYWYQQILGQGPKLLIQFQNNGVVDDSQLPKDRFSAERLKGVDSTLKIQPAKLEDSAVYLCASSLERGADTQYFGPGTRLTVL.

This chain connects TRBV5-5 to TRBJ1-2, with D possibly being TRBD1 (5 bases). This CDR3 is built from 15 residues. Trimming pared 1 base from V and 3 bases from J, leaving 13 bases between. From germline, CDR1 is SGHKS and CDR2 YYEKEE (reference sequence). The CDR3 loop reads CASSLSRGGDYGYTF. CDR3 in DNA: TGTGCCAGCAGCTTGTCCCGGGGAGGGGACTATGGCTACACCTTC.

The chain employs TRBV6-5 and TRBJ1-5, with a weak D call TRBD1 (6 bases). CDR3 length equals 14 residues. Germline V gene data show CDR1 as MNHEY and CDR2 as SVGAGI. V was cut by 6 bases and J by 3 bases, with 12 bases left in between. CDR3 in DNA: TGTGCCAGCAGACAAACAGGGAACAATCAGCCCCAGCATTTT. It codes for CASRQTGNNQPQHF.

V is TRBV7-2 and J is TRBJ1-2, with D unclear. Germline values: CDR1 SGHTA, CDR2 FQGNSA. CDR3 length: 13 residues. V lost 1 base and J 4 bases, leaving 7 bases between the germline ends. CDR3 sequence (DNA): TGTGCCAGCAGCTTAGGGGTAGGCTATGGCTACACCTTC. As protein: CASSLGVGYGYTF. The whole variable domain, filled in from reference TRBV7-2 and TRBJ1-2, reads GAGVSQSPSNKVTEKGKDVELRCDPISGHTALYWYRQSLGQGLEFLIYFQGNSAPDKSGLPSDRFSAERTGGSVSTLTIQRTQQEDSAVYLCASSLGVGYGYTFGSGTRLTVV.

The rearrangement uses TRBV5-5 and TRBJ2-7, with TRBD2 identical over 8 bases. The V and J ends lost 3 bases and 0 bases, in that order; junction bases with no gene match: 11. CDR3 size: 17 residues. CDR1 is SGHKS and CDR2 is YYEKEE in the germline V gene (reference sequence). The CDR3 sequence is CASSSSPTGGGSYEQYF. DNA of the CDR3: TGTGCCAGCAGCTCGTCACCAACGGGGGGGGGCTCCTACGAGCAGTACTTC.

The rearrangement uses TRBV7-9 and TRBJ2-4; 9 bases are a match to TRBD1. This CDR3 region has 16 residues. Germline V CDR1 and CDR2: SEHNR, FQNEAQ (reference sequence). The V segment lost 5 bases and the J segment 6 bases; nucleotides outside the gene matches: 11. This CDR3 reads CASSEGDREFLNIQYF. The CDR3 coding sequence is TGTGCCAGCAGCGAAGGGGACAGGGAATTCTTAAACATTCAGTACTTC.

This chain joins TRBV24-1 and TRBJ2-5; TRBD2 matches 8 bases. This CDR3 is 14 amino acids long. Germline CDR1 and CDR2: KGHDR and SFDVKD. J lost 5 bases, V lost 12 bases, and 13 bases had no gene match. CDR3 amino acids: CALAAGGLMETQYF. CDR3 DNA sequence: TGTGCCCTTGCCGCGGGGGGCTTGATGGAGACCCAGTACTTC.

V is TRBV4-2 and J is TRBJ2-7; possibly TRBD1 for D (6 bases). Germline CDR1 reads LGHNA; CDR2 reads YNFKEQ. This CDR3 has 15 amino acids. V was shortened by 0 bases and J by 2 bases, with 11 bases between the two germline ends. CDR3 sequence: CASSQDSGGPYEQYF. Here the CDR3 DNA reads TGTGCCAGCAGCCAAGATTCTGGGGGCCCCTACGAGCAGTACTTC.

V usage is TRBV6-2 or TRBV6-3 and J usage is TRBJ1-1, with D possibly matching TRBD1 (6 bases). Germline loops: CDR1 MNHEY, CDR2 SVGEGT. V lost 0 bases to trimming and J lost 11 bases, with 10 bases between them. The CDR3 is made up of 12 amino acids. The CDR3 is CASSYSNREAFF. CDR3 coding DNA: TGTGCCAGCAGTTACTCGAACAGGGAGGCTTTCTTT.

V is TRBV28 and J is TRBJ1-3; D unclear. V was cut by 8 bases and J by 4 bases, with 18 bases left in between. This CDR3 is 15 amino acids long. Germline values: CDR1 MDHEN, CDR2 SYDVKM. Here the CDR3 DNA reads TGTGCCAGCCAAGGGCGGGAGACCTTGGGAAACACCATATATTTT. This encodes CASQGRETLGNTIYF. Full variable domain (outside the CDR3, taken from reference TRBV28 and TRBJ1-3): DVKVTQSSRYLVKRTGEKVFLECVQDMDHENMFWYRQDPGLGLRLIYFSYDVKMKEKGDIPEGYSVSREKKERFSLILESASTNQTSMYLCASQGRETLGNTIYFGEGSWLTVV.

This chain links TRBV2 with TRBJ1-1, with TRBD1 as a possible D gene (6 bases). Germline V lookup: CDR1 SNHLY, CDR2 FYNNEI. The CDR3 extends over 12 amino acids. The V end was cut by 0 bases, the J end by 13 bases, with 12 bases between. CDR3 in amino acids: CASSEAGRGGFF. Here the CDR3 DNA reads TGTGCCAGCAGTGAAGCTGGCAGGGGTGGTTTCTTT.

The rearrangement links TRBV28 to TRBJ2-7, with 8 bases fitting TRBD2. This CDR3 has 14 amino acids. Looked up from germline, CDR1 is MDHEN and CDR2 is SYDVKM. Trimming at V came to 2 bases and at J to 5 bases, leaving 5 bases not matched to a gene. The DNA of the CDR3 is TGTGCCAGCAGTTTAACGCGGGGGGCGCACGAGCAGTACTTC. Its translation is CASSLTRGAHEQYF. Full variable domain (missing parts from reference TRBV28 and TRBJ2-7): DVKVTQSSRYLVKRTGEKVFLECVQDMDHENMFWYRQDPGLGLRLIYFSYDVKMKEKGDIPEGYSVSREKKERFSLILESASTNQTSMYLCASSLTRGAHEQYFGPGTRLTVT.

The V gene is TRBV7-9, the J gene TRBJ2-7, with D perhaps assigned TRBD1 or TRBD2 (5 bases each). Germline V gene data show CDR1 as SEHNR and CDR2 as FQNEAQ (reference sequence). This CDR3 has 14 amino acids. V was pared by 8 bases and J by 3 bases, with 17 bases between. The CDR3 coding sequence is TGTGCCAGCGCTGGGGGAGTGTCATTCTACGAGCAGTACTTC. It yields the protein CASAGGVSFYEQYF.